Listed here are 17 T cell receptor beta chains from one sample, sequenced in a study of CD8+CD57+ T cells in acquired aplastic anemia. The template used for profiling TCR beta VDJ and CDR3 was genomic DNA. Each CDR3 protein is one row after TCRdb ran MiXCR on the reads. The sample has 250,000 to 300,000 distinct CDR3 sequences, roughly half seen once. Sequencing input: sorted CD4+, CD8+, or CD8+CD57+ T cells (not recorded which) from PBMCs. The receptors derive from a human donor with severe aplastic anemia or a healthy control (not recorded which).

There are a few counts of this clonotype. V and J are TRBV2 and TRBJ2-7, with 12 nucleotides matching TRBD2. Per germline, CDR1 SNHLY and CDR2 FYNNEI. Germline trimming cut 4 bases from V and 9 bases from J; bases unmatched to any gene: 10. This CDR3 has 15 amino acids. CDR3 sequence (DNA): TGTGCCAGCAGTGCTAGCGGGAGGGCCATGGGCGGGCAGTACTTC. As protein: CASSASGRAMGGQYF.

Many counts were recorded for this clonotype. The chain recombines TRBV7-2 with TRBJ1-5; D unclear. The CDR3 loop spans 15 amino acids. Trimming pared 1 base from V and 0 bases from J, leaving 7 bases between. Germline CDR1 reads SGHTA; CDR2 reads FQGNSA. The DNA of the CDR3 is TGTGCCAGCAGCTTAGGGGTTTATAGCAATCAGCCCCAGCATTTT. Its protein product is CASSLGVYSNQPQHF.

This clonotype was picked up a small number of times. At one of its ends the junction is not consistent with the germline gene, which may arise from a read error. V is TRBV5-1 and J is TRBJ2-6, with D possibly matching TRBD1 (6 bases). This CDR3 is 15 amino acids long. Germline-derived CDR1 and CDR2 are SGHRS and YFSETQ. The CDR3 spells CASSSAGVGANVLTF. The CDR3, as DNA: TGTGCCAGCAGTTCCGCAGGGGTTGGGGCCAACGTCCTGACTTTC. The full variable domain, rest sourced from reference TRBV5-1 and TRBJ2-6, is KAGVTQTPRYLIKTRGQQVTLSCSPISGHRSVSWYQQTPGQGLQFLFEYFSETQRNKGNFPGRFSGRQFSNSRSEMNVSTLELGDSALYLCASSSAGVGANVLTFGAGSRLTVL.

A few counts support this clonotype. The genes are TRBV30 and TRBJ1-5; D is ambiguous. This CDR3 has 15 amino acids. V dropped 5 bases and J dropped 2 bases, with 16 bases sitting between them. CDR1 is GTSNPN, CDR2 SVGIG, per germline (reference sequence). In DNA form, the CDR3 reads TGTGCCTGGGCCCCGGATTTAAGGGGCAATCAGCCCCAGCATTTT. This encodes CAWAPDLRGNQPQHF.

This clonotype has a count of ten or more. The chain has TRBV6-1 and TRBJ2-2; 13 bases agree with TRBD2. CDR3 size: 16 residues. The germline gives CDR1 MNHNS, CDR2 SASEGT. Trimming took 10 bases from V and 7 from J; bases not matched to a gene: 12. This chain's CDR3 is CATLPTSGGALGELFF. DNA for the CDR3: TGTGCCACCCTACCCACTAGCGGGGGGGCTCTCGGGGAGCTGTTTTTT.

The chain has TRBV29-1 and TRBJ2-1; the D gene could be TRBD1 or TRBD2 (5 bases each). The CDR3 runs to 17 residues. Looked up from germline, CDR1 is SQVTM and CDR2 is ANQGSEA. The ends were cut back, 4 bases at V and 0 bases at J, with 19 bases in the middle. The CDR3 region is CSVVGMGDRSSYNEQFF. In DNA, the CDR3 is TGCAGCGTTGTGGGGATGGGGGATCGAAGCTCCTACAATGAGCAGTTCTTC.

Ten or more counts support this clonotype. The chain combines TRBV6-2 or TRBV6-3 with TRBJ2-3; D remains ambiguous. V dropped 6 bases and J dropped 2 bases, with 15 bases sitting between them. The CDR3 has 15 residues. The germline V gene encodes CDR1 MNHEY and CDR2 SVGEGT. The CDR3 reads CASRIGVAATDTQYF. DNA of the CDR3: TGTGCCAGCAGAATTGGTGTAGCCGCCACAGATACGCAGTATTTT.

The chain has TRBV7-9 and TRBJ2-2; 7 bases align to TRBD1. This CDR3 contains 15 residues. CDR1 SEHNR and CDR2 FQNEAQ come from the germline V gene (reference sequence). Losses at the gene ends were 6 bases for V and 4 bases for J; bases not matched to a gene: 8. The CDR3 coding sequence is TGTGCCAGCAGTTCCAAGCCAGGGGGCACCGGGGAGCTGTTTTTT. It translates to CASSSKPGGTGELFF. Looking up the rest from reference TRBV7-9 and TRBJ2-2 gives the full variable domain: DTGVSQNPRHKITKRGQNVTFRCDPISEHNRLYWYRQTLGQGPEFLTYFQNEAQLEKSRLLSDRFSAERPKGSFSTLEIQRTEQGDSAMYLCASSSKPGGTGELFFGEGSRLTVL.

V usage is TRBV24-1 and J usage is TRBJ2-7, with TRBD1 matching 8 bases. Looked up from germline, CDR1 is KGHDR and CDR2 is SFDVKD. The CDR3 length is 14 residues. V shed 2 bases and J 5 bases; nucleotides not matched to a gene: 4. CDR3 nucleotides: TGTGCCACCAGTGATTGGACAGGGAGTAACGAGCAGTACTTC. Protein: CATSDWTGSNEQYF.

This chain connects TRBV2 to TRBJ1-5; weak D call: TRBD1 (5 bases). Germline V CDR1 and CDR2: SNHLY, FYNNEI. CDR3 length equals 13 residues. V was clipped by 4 bases and J by 6 bases, with 10 bases between them. The CDR3 reads CASSGQGPQPQHF. The CDR3 DNA sequence: TGTGCCAGCAGTGGGCAGGGACCTCAGCCCCAGCATTTT.

This clonotype was picked up a small number of times. The J gene is TRBJ1-4, the V gene TRBV9; 7 bases map to TRBD1. This CDR3 has 17 residues. In germline, CDR1 is SGDLS, CDR2 YYNGEE. V gave up 3 bases and J gave up 1 base; unmatched junction bases: 9. CDR3 residues: CASSGQGGLGTNEKLFF. The CDR3 bases are TGTGCCAGCAGCGGACAGGGTGGATTGGGAACTAATGAAAAACTGTTTTTT.

This clonotype occurred a few times. The rearrangement joins TRBV3-1 to TRBJ2-4; the D gene is possibly TRBD2 (6 bases). The germline CDR1 and CDR2 sequences are LGHDT and YNNKEL (reference sequence). The V and J ends lost 2 bases and 2 bases respectively, with 16 bases between them. The CDR3 spans 17 residues. The DNA of the CDR3 is TGTGCCAGCAGCCAATCTCCGGGACTGGTCCCCAAAAACATTCAGTACTTC. Its protein product is CASSQSPGLVPKNIQYF.

The chain uses TRBV12-5 and TRBJ1-1; D is ambiguous. V was pared by 0 bases and J by 10 bases, with 3 bases between. This CDR3 is built from 10 residues. CDR1 is LGHNT, CDR2 FRNRAP, per germline. The CDR3 nucleotides read TGTGCTAGTGGTTTGGTACTAGCTTTCTTT. Translated, it gives CASGLVLAFF.

This clonotype has at least ten counts. The CDR3 spells CASMKLYSNQPQHF. The CDR3 coding sequence is TGTGCCAGCATGAAACTCTATAGCAATCAGCCCCAGCATTTT. V usage is TRBV6-1 and J usage is TRBJ1-5; D unclear. This CDR3 has 14 residues. CDR1 and CDR2 from the germline V gene are MNHNS and SASEGT. V lost 7 bases, J lost 0 bases, and 10 bases lay in between.

This chain joins TRBV10-3 and TRBJ1-3; D gene ambiguous. Germline-derived CDR1 and CDR2 are ENHRY and SYGVKD. CDR3 size: 12 residues. V was pared by 11 bases and J by 0 bases, with 8 bases between. CDR3 protein: CAASISGNTIYF. DNA of the CDR3: TGTGCCGCCTCTATCTCTGGAAACACCATATATTTT.

This clonotype was found a few times. Possible read error: a much larger clone is one base away. V and J are TRBV20-1 and TRBJ2-3; D possibly matches TRBD1 or TRBD2 (5 bases each). This CDR3 has 13 residues. V was pared by 8 bases and J by 0 bases, with 12 bases between. The germline gives CDR1 DFQATT, CDR2 SNEGSKA (reference sequence). The chain's CDR3 is CSTWDRSTDTQYF. The DNA for the CDR3 is TGCAGTACCTGGGACCGCAGCACAGATACGCAGTATTTT.

This clonotype has only one observation. This sequence joins TRBV10-3 and TRBJ2-7, with 10 bases identical to TRBD1. This CDR3 comprises 15 residues. V lost 6 bases to trimming and J lost 5 bases; unmatched junction nucleotides: 10. Per the germline V gene, CDR1 is ENHRY and CDR2 is SYGVKD. CDR3: CAISTGTGDFDEQYF. The CDR3 DNA reads TGTGCCATCAGCACCGGGACAGGGGATTTCGACGAGCAGTACTTC.